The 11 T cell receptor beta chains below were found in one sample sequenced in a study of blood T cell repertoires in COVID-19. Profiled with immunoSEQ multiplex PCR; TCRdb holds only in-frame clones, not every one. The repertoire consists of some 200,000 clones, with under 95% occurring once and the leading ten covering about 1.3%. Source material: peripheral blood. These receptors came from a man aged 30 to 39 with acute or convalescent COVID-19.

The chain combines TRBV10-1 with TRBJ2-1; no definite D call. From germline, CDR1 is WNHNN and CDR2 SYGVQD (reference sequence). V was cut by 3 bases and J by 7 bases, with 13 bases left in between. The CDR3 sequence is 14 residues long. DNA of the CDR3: TGCGCCAGCAGTGATCGATCTAGGCCTAATGAGCAGTTCTTC. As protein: CASSDRSRPNEQFF.

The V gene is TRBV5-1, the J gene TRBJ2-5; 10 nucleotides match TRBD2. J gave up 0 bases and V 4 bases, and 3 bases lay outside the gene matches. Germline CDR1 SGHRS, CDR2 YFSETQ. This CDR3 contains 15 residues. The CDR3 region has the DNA TGCGCCAGCAGCCATAGCGGGGGGAACCAAGAGACCCAGTACTTC. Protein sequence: CASSHSGGNQETQYF.

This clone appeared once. As DNA, the CDR3 is TGTGCCAGTAGTATAGGCGGGACAGGGCCCCTGTTCGACACTGAAGCTTTCTTT. It codes for CASSIGGTGPLFDTEAFF. V is TRBV19 and J is TRBJ1-1; 9 bases line up with TRBD1. Germline CDR1 LNHDA, CDR2 SQIVND (reference sequence). V lost 1 base, J lost 3 bases, and 12 bases stayed unmatched. The CDR3 runs to 18 residues. The full variable domain, its missing parts supplied by reference TRBV19 and TRBJ1-1, is DGGITQSPKYLFRKEGQNVTLSCEQNLNHDAMYWYRQDPGQGLRLIYYSQIVNDFQKGDIAEGYSVSREKKESFPLTVTSAQKNPTAFYLCASSIGGTGPLFDTEAFFGQGTRLTVV.

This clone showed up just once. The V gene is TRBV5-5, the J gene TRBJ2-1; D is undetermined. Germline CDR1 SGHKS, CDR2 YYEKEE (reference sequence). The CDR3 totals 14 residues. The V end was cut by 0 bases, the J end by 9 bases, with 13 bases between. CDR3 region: CASSLEWAIGEQFF. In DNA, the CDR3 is TGTGCCAGCAGCTTGGAATGGGCTATCGGTGAGCAGTTCTTC.

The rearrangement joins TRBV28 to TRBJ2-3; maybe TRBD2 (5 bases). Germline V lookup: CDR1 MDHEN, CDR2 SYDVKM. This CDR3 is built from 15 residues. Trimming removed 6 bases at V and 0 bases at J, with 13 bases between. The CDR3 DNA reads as TGTGCCAGCAGCCCCGGGGAAGCTAGCACAGATACGCAGTATTTT. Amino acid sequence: CASSPGEASTDTQYF. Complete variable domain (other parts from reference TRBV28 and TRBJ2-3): DVKVTQSSRYLVKRTGEKVFLECVQDMDHENMFWYRQDPGLGLRLIYFSYDVKMKEKGDIPEGYSVSREKKERFSLILESASTNQTSMYLCASSPGEASTDTQYFGPGTRLTVL.

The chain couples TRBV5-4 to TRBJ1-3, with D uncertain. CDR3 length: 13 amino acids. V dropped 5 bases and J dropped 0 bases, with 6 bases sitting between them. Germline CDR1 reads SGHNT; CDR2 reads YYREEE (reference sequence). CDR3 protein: CASSRDSGNTIYF. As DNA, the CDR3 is TGTGCCAGCAGTCGGGACTCTGGAAACACCATATATTTT.

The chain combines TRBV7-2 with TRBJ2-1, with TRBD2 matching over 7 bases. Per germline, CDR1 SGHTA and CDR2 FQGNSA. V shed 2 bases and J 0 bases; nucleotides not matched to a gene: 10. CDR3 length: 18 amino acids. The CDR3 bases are TGTGCCAGCAGCTTACCCCGACGCGGGAGCAGCTCCTACAATGAGCAGTTCTTC. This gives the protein CASSLPRRGSSSYNEQFF.

The CDR3 reads CASSPRLAGYNEQFF. Here the CDR3 DNA reads TGTGCCAGCAGCCCCCGGCTAGCGGGGTACAATGAGCAGTTCTTC. The J gene is TRBJ2-1, the V gene TRBV9; 9 bases are a match to TRBD2. The germline V gene has CDR1 SGDLS and CDR2 YYNGEE. This CDR3 region has 15 residues. V lost 4 bases to trimming and J lost 4 bases; unmatched junction nucleotides: 6.

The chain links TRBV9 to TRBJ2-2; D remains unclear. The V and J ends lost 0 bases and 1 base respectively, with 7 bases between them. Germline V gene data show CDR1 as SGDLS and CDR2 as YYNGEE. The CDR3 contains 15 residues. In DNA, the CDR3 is TGTGCCAGCAGCGTAGTGCCAGGGAACACCGGGGAGCTGTTTTTT. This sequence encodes CASSVVPGNTGELFF.

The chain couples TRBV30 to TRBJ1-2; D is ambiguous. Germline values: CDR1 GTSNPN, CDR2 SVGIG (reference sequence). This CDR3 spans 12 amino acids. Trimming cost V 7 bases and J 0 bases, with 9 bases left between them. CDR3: CASIQPNYGYTF. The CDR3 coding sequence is TGTGCCTCGATACAGCCTAACTATGGCTACACCTTC.

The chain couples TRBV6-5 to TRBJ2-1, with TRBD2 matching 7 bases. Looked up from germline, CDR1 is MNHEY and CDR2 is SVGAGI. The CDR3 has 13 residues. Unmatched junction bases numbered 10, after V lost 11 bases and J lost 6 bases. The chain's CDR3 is CAAHRLAGNEQFF. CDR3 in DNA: TGTGCCGCCCACCGACTAGCTGGCAATGAGCAGTTCTTC.